A selection of T cell receptor beta chains follows, all from one sample in a study of beta chain features in type 1 diabetes. Assay used: immunoSEQ multiplex PCR; TCRdb lists only in-frame clones, some missing. The data contain approximately 300,000 clones, 11% of them seen just once; the ten biggest clones take up around 0.015%. Sequencing used naive CD4+ T cells from blood. The receptors were gathered from a woman aged 25 to 39 in good health. Both conserved end residues are part of each CDR3. The order of the fields is CDR3 protein, CDR3 DNA, V gene, clone size, CDR3 length, J gene, D gene. A D gene is named only where the DNA matches it firmly. Rows may omit the clone size; those that give it use once, few, many or a size class.

CDR3 protein: CASSPGTSGWDTQYF; CDR3 DNA: TGTGCCAGCTCACCAGGGACTAGCGGTTGGGATACGCAGTATTTT; V gene: TRBV18; clone size: .; CDR3 length: 15; J gene: TRBJ2-3; D gene: TRBD2
CDR3 protein: CSAEATGYTF; CDR3 DNA: TGCAGTGCTGAGGCGACTGGCTACACCTTC; V gene: TRBV20-1; clone size: .; CDR3 length: 10; J gene: TRBJ1-2; D gene: .
CDR3 protein: CASSFSTGKDGYTF; CDR3 DNA: TGTGCCAGCAGCTTCTCGACAGGGAAGGATGGCTACACCTTC; V gene: TRBV7-2; clone size: .; CDR3 length: 14; J gene: TRBJ1-2; D gene: TRBD1
CDR3 protein: CASSLSASVGLRYEQYF; CDR3 DNA: TGTGCCAGCAGTTTATCGGCGTCGGTCGGACTTAGATACGAGCAGTACTTC; V gene: TRBV27; clone size: .; CDR3 length: 17; J gene: TRBJ2-7; D gene: .
CDR3 protein: CSVELGWGEFF; CDR3 DNA: TGCAGCGTTGAATTGGGGTGGGGCGAATTCTTC; V gene: TRBV29-1; clone size: few; CDR3 length: 11; J gene: TRBJ2-1; D gene: .
CDR3 protein: CASSLEGGSGYEQYF; CDR3 DNA: TGTGCCAGCAGCTTAGAGGGGGGGTCCGGGTACGAGCAGTACTTC; V gene: TRBV7-2; clone size: .; CDR3 length: 15; J gene: TRBJ2-7; D gene: .
CDR3 protein: CASSLGSSVVTGELFF; CDR3 DNA: TGTGCCAGCAGCTTAGGTTCTAGCGTTGTCACCGGGGAGCTGTTTTTT; V gene: TRBV5-6; clone size: few; CDR3 length: 16; J gene: TRBJ2-2; D gene: .
CDR3 protein: CASSSPGKRASYEQYF; CDR3 DNA: TGTGCCAGCAGTTCCCCAGGGAAGCGGGCCTCCTACGAGCAGTACTTC; V gene: TRBV28; clone size: few; CDR3 length: 16; J gene: TRBJ2-7; D gene: .
CDR3 protein: CASGLREFYNEQFF; CDR3 DNA: TGTGCCAGCGGTCTCCGGGAGTTCTACAATGAGCAGTTCTTC; V gene: TRBV28; clone size: .; CDR3 length: 14; J gene: TRBJ2-1; D gene: .
CDR3 protein: CASNPGPNEQFF; CDR3 DNA: TGTGCCAGCAATCCAGGCCCCAATGAGCAGTTCTTC; V gene: TRBV7-9; clone size: few; CDR3 length: 12; J gene: TRBJ2-1; D gene: .
CDR3 protein: CASRNRGQGTDTQYF; CDR3 DNA: TGTGCCAGCAGGAACAGGGGGCAAGGCACAGATACGCAGTATTTT; V gene: TRBV6-5; clone size: few; CDR3 length: 15; J gene: TRBJ2-3; D gene: TRBD1
CDR3 protein: CASSSGLAGFNEQFF; CDR3 DNA: TGTGCCAGCAGTTCGGGACTAGCGGGATTCAATGAGCAGTTCTTC; V gene: TRBV27; clone size: few; CDR3 length: 15; J gene: TRBJ2-1; D gene: TRBD2
CDR3 protein: CASSYTGVRETQYF; CDR3 DNA: TGTGCCAGTAGCTACACAGGGGTCCGAGAGACCCAGTACTTC; V gene: TRBV19; clone size: few; CDR3 length: 14; J gene: TRBJ2-5; D gene: TRBD1
CDR3 protein: CASRSAGERTGELFF; CDR3 DNA: TGTGCCAGCAGGTCAGCGGGAGAAAGGACCGGGGAGCTGTTTTTT; V gene: TRBV6-5; clone size: few; CDR3 length: 15; J gene: TRBJ2-2; D gene: TRBD2
CDR3 protein: CASSHMNRGENGYTF; CDR3 DNA: TGTGCCAGCAGCCACATGAACAGGGGCGAAAATGGCTACACCTTC; V gene: TRBV14; clone size: few; CDR3 length: 15; J gene: TRBJ1-2; D gene: TRBD1
CDR3 protein: CSVFLEANQPQHF; CDR3 DNA: TGCAGCGTTTTCCTTGAAGCCAATCAGCCCCAGCATTTT; V gene: TRBV29-1; clone size: few; CDR3 length: 13; J gene: TRBJ1-5; D gene: .
CDR3 protein: CASSQVAGAANIQYF; CDR3 DNA: TGCGCCAGCAGCCAAGTAGCGGGAGCCGCGAACATTCAGTACTTC; V gene: TRBV4-3; clone size: few; CDR3 length: 15; J gene: TRBJ2-4; D gene: TRBD2
CDR3 protein: CASSPGLAGAQETQYF; CDR3 DNA: TGCGCCAGCAGCCCAGGACTAGCGGGAGCCCAAGAGACCCAGTACTTC; V gene: TRBV4-3; clone size: .; CDR3 length: 16; J gene: TRBJ2-5; D gene: TRBD2
CDR3 protein: CASSLQGSEQYF; CDR3 DNA: TGTGCCAGCAGCTTGCAGGGATCCGAGCAGTACTTC; V gene: TRBV7-6; clone size: few; CDR3 length: 12; J gene: TRBJ2-7; D gene: .
CDR3 protein: CASNDRGGSYEQYF; CDR3 DNA: TGTGCCAGCAACGACAGGGGTGGTTCCTACGAGCAGTACTTC; V gene: TRBV6-1; clone size: .; CDR3 length: 14; J gene: TRBJ2-7; D gene: TRBD1
CDR3 protein: CASSLGTGFGYTF; CDR3 DNA: TGCGCCAGCAGCTTGGGAACAGGGTTTGGCTACACCTTC; V gene: TRBV5-1; clone size: .; CDR3 length: 13; J gene: TRBJ1-2; D gene: .
CDR3 protein: CASSVPFLRSPNTGELFF; CDR3 DNA: TGTGCCAGCAGCGTCCCTTTCTTGAGGAGCCCGAACACCGGGGAGCTGTTTTTT; V gene: TRBV7-9; clone size: few; CDR3 length: 18; J gene: TRBJ2-2; D gene: .
CDR3 protein: CASSLTGGQGAREQFF; CDR3 DNA: TGTGCCAGCAGCTTAACGGGCGGCCAGGGGGCTCGGGAGCAGTTCTTC; V gene: TRBV7-3; clone size: .; CDR3 length: 16; J gene: TRBJ2-1; D gene: TRBD1
CDR3 protein: CASSLAAGSGNTIYF; CDR3 DNA: TGCGCCAGCAGCTTGGCCGCGGGCTCTGGAAACACCATATATTTT; V gene: TRBV5-1; clone size: .; CDR3 length: 15; J gene: TRBJ1-3; D gene: .
CDR3 protein: CASSLDRGGQPQHF; CDR3 DNA: TGTGCCAGCAGCTTAGACCGGGGAGGTCAGCCCCAGCATTTT; V gene: TRBV11-1; clone size: .; CDR3 length: 14; J gene: TRBJ1-5; D gene: .
CDR3 protein: CASSPGDRPGEQYF; CDR3 DNA: TGTGCCAGCAGCCCAGGTGACAGGCCCGGTGAGCAGTACTTC; V gene: TRBV11-1; clone size: few; CDR3 length: 14; J gene: TRBJ2-7; D gene: .
CDR3 protein: CASSPTRLAVNEQFF; CDR3 DNA: TGTGCCAGCAGCCCCACAAGACTAGCGGTGAATGAGCAGTTCTTC; V gene: TRBV9; clone size: .; CDR3 length: 15; J gene: TRBJ2-1; D gene: TRBD2
CDR3 protein: CASSLGSAGDYEQYF; CDR3 DNA: TGTGCCAGCAGCTTAGGCAGTGCGGGAGACTACGAGCAGTACTTC; V gene: TRBV7-9; clone size: .; CDR3 length: 15; J gene: TRBJ2-7; D gene: TRBD2
CDR3 protein: CASSLAGTGGINEKLFF; CDR3 DNA: TGTGCCAGCAGCTTGGCCGGGACAGGGGGGATAAATGAAAAACTGTTTTTT; V gene: TRBV5-6; clone size: .; CDR3 length: 17; J gene: TRBJ1-4; D gene: TRBD1
CDR3 protein: CASSTSWGEQETQYF; CDR3 DNA: TGTGCCAGCAGTACTTCTTGGGGGGAACAAGAGACCCAGTACTTC; V gene: TRBV28; clone size: .; CDR3 length: 15; J gene: TRBJ2-5; D gene: .
CDR3 protein: CASSSYGTDNQPQHF; CDR3 DNA: TGTGCCAGCTCGTCCTATGGCACAGACAATCAGCCCCAGCATTTT; V gene: TRBV18; clone size: few; CDR3 length: 15; J gene: TRBJ1-5; D gene: .
CDR3 protein: CASSIRETQYF; CDR3 DNA: TGTGCCAGTAGTATTCGGGAGACCCAGTACTTC; V gene: TRBV19; clone size: few; CDR3 length: 11; J gene: TRBJ2-5; D gene: .
CDR3 protein: CATNGRSTDTQYF; CDR3 DNA: TGTGCGACGAACGGGAGGAGCACAGATACGCAGTATTTT; V gene: TRBV7-2; clone size: few; CDR3 length: 13; J gene: TRBJ2-3; D gene: TRBD2
CDR3 protein: CATSVRQGGSEQYF; CDR3 DNA: TGTGCCACCAGCGTTAGACAGGGTGGTTCCGAGCAGTACTTC; V gene: TRBV15; clone size: .; CDR3 length: 14; J gene: TRBJ2-7; D gene: TRBD1
CDR3 protein: CSVGFGVEPYEQYF; CDR3 DNA: TGCAGCGTAGGGTTCGGGGTGGAGCCCTACGAGCAGTACTTC; V gene: TRBV29-1; clone size: few; CDR3 length: 14; J gene: TRBJ2-7; D gene: .
CDR3 protein: CASSIRESKAFF; CDR3 DNA: TGTGCCAGCAGCATACGGGAGTCAAAAGCTTTCTTT; V gene: TRBV6-6; clone size: .; CDR3 length: 12; J gene: TRBJ1-1; D gene: .
CDR3 protein: CASSLRGISQPQHF; CDR3 DNA: TGTGCCAGCAGCTTGAGGGGGATCAGCCAGCCCCAGCATTTT; V gene: TRBV5-5; clone size: few; CDR3 length: 14; J gene: TRBJ1-5; D gene: .